The rows below give T cell receptor beta chains drawn from one sample of a study of blood T cell repertoires in COVID-19. Data came from immunoSEQ multiplex PCR; TCRdb stores just in-frame clones and leaves some out. The sample contains about 80,000 clones, 88% of which appear only once. Sequencing used peripheral blood. The receptors were gathered from a man aged 65 to 79 with acute or convalescent COVID-19. Each CDR3 is given with its conserved first and last residue. D genes are given only for firm matches. Size is stated for part of the rows, as once, few or many counts, or as a class when the clone is expanded.

J: TRBJ1-1
D: .
size: .
V: TRBV12-3/TRBV12-4
CDR3: CASSYADSEAFF
DNA: TGTGCCAGCAGCTATGCGGACAGTGAAGCTTTCTTT

J: TRBJ2-1
D: TRBD2
size: once
V: TRBV5-1
CDR3: CASSLGTSGNEQFF
DNA: TGCGCCAGCAGCTTGGGGACTAGCGGCAATGAGCAGTTCTTC

J: TRBJ1-1
D: .
size: .
V: TRBV5-4
CDR3: CASSPIGVPIRTEAFF
DNA: TGTGCCAGCAGCCCTATCGGGGTTCCCATCCGCACTGAAGCTTTCTTT

J: TRBJ2-1
D: .
size: .
V: TRBV11-2
CDR3: CASSQVAGYYNEQFF
DNA: TGTGCCAGCAGCCAAGTGGCAGGGTACTACAATGAGCAGTTCTTC

J: TRBJ1-2
D: TRBD1
size: .
V: TRBV5-4
CDR3: CASSEPPGQGLWFYGYTF
DNA: TGTGCCAGCAGCGAACCTCCGGGACAGGGGCTCTGGTTCTATGGCTACACCTTC

J: TRBJ2-7
D: .
size: .
V: TRBV5-5
CDR3: CASSYGQIIYEQYF
DNA: TGTGCCAGCAGCTACGGACAGATTATCTACGAGCAGTACTTC

J: TRBJ2-3
D: .
size: .
V: TRBV7-3
CDR3: CASGGASTDTQYF
DNA: TGTGCCAGCGGGGGCGCTAGCACAGATACGCAGTATTTT

J: TRBJ2-7
D: .
size: .
V: TRBV10-3
CDR3: CAIRTASSYEQYF
DNA: TGTGCCATCAGGACTGCCAGCTCCTACGAGCAGTACTTC

J: TRBJ1-5
D: TRBD1
size: .
V: TRBV19
CDR3: CASTYRGATNNQPQHF
DNA: TGTGCCAGTACCTACAGGGGCGCGACAAACAATCAGCCCCAGCATTTT

J: TRBJ1-5
D: .
size: .
V: TRBV5-1
CDR3: CASSLGQHSNQPQHF
DNA: TGCGCCAGCAGCTTGGGACAGCATAGCAATCAGCCCCAGCATTTT

J: TRBJ1-3
D: .
size: .
V: TRBV3-1/TRBV3-2
CDR3: CASSQGRVSGNTIYF
DNA: TGTGCCAGCAGCCAAGGACGGGTCTCTGGAAACACCATATATTTT

J: TRBJ2-5
D: .
size: .
V: TRBV6-5
CDR3: CASRRQERVAQYF
DNA: TGTGCCAGCAGACGACAGGAAAGGGTGGCCCAGTACTTC

J: TRBJ1-4
D: TRBD1
size: .
V: TRBV3-1/TRBV3-2
CDR3: CASSPGQGNEKLFF
DNA: TGTGCCAGCAGCCCGGGACAGGGAAATGAAAAACTGTTTTTT

J: TRBJ2-1
D: TRBD2
size: .
V: TRBV18
CDR3: CASSPRASGSFEQFF
DNA: TGTGCCAGCTCACCGCGGGCTAGCGGGAGCTTTGAGCAGTTCTTC

J: TRBJ1-1
D: TRBD1
size: .
V: TRBV18
CDR3: CASSREGTGDAFF
DNA: TGTGCCAGCTCCCGAGAGGGGACAGGGGACGCTTTCTTT

J: TRBJ1-2
D: TRBD1
size: .
V: TRBV4-3
CDR3: CASSQTGGNYGYTF
DNA: TGCGCCAGCAGCCAAACAGGGGGGAACTATGGCTACACCTTC

J: TRBJ2-7
D: .
size: .
V: TRBV5-1
CDR3: CASSLGGSEQYF
DNA: TGCGCCAGCAGCTTAGGAGGGAGCGAGCAGTACTTC

J: TRBJ2-1
D: TRBD2
size: .
V: TRBV4-3
CDR3: CASSQDPAGLYNEQFF
DNA: TGCGCCAGCAGCCAAGATCCAGCGGGGCTCTACAATGAGCAGTTCTTC

J: TRBJ2-1
D: .
size: .
V: TRBV18
CDR3: CASSPFVDEQFF
DNA: TGTGCCAGCTCACCATTTGTAGATGAGCAGTTCTTC

J: TRBJ2-4
D: .
size: .
V: TRBV19
CDR3: CASSMVTANIQYF
DNA: TGTGCCAGTAGTATGGTGACAGCGAACATTCAGTACTTC